A single sample is the source of the 24 T cell receptor beta chains below, sequenced in a study of regulatory T cells in long-lasting Graves disease. Noted time point: newly diagnosed GD, antithyroid drugs for less than 3 months. Preparation of the TCR library used RNA extracted from PBMCs. With iRepertoire HTBI primers and Arm-PCR of CDR3 regions, TCR beta libraries were built. TCRdb reprocessed the multiplex PCR reads with MiXCR, giving one entry per CDR3 protein. Here the sample spans 550,000 to 650,000 distinct CDR3 sequences, roughly a sixth being singletons. These same data were also listed under a study on T cells in Graves' hyperthyroidism and ophthalmopathy.

The source material was peripheral blood mononuclear cells (PBMCs), sampled at new diagnosis, from a patient treated with antithyroid drugs. These receptors came from a man between 18 and 35 years old with Graves disease.

In this sample, this clonotype turned up many times. The chain links TRBV20-1 to TRBJ2-7, with 14 nucleotides matching TRBD2. This CDR3 has 14 amino acids. Germline CDR1 is DFQATT and CDR2 is SNEGSKA (reference sequence). Unmatched junction bases numbered 5, after V lost 6 bases and J lost 4 bases. This CDR3 reads CSAPGLAGVYEQYF. The CDR3 DNA reads TGCAGTGCGCCGGGACTAGCGGGAGTTTACGAGCAGTACTTC.

This clonotype was seen many times. The V gene is TRBV3-1, the J gene TRBJ2-7; D not resolved. Germline assignment: CDR1 LGHDT and CDR2 YNNKEL (reference sequence). Trimming left V 2 bases short and J 0 bases short, with 11 bases between. The CDR3 extends over 15 amino acids. The CDR3: CASSQSYGSSYEQYF. In DNA, the CDR3 is TGTGCCAGCAGCCAATCATACGGAAGCTCCTACGAGCAGTACTTC.

The chain combines TRBV5-1 with TRBJ2-5; D gene ambiguous. Germline V CDR1 and CDR2: SGHRS, YFSETQ. The CDR3 length is 17 residues. V was cut by 1 base and J by 4 bases, with 20 bases left in between. CDR3 residues: CASSLNQVWGFGETQYF. CDR3 sequence (DNA): TGCGCCAGCAGCTTGAACCAGGTGTGGGGATTTGGAGAGACCCAGTACTTC.

The chain carries TRBV3-1 and TRBJ1-6, with D uncertain. This CDR3 is 16 amino acids long. Trimming left V 1 base short and J 4 bases short, with 11 bases between. Looked up from germline, CDR1 is LGHDT and CDR2 is YNNKEL (reference sequence). CDR3 sequence: CASSQGRERYNSPLHF. The CDR3 DNA is TGTGCCAGCAGCCAAGGCAGAGAAAGGTATAATTCACCCCTCCACTTT.

This clonotype occurred a few times. V usage is TRBV6-2 or TRBV6-3 and J usage is TRBJ1-1; no clear D gene. V shed 4 bases and J shed 7 bases, with 16 bases lying between them. This CDR3 contains 14 residues. Per the germline V gene, CDR1 is MNHEY and CDR2 is SVGEGT. CDR3 residues: CASSSNRYGGEAFF. The CDR3 coding sequence is TGTGCCAGCAGTTCTAATCGATACGGTGGTGAAGCTTTCTTT.

The CDR3: CSALKSGRTDTQYF. Here the CDR3 DNA reads TGCAGTGCTCTAAAAAGCGGGAGGACAGATACGCAGTATTTT. The chain joins TRBV20-1 to TRBJ2-3, with 9 positions matching TRBD2. V lost 5 bases and J lost 3; bases outside the gene matches: 6. The CDR3 consists of 14 residues. CDR1 and CDR2 (germline): DFQATT, SNEGSKA (reference sequence).

This clonotype was observed a handful of times. The genes are TRBV6-2 or TRBV6-3 and TRBJ2-7; TRBD2 matches 10 bases. Germline trimming cut 6 bases from V and 6 bases from J; bases unmatched to any gene: 11. There are 15 residues in the CDR3. The germline V gene has CDR1 MNHEY and CDR2 SVGEGT. CDR3 sequence reads: CASSHLSGRASEQYF. In DNA, the CDR3 is TGTGCCAGCAGCCACCTCAGCGGGAGGGCCTCCGAGCAGTACTTC.

This clonotype was found a few times. The chain recombines TRBV14 with TRBJ2-7; D gene uncertain. V gave up 3 bases and J gave up 0 bases, with 9 bases separating them. The germline CDR1 and CDR2 sequences are SGHDN and FVKESK. The CDR3 consists of 14 residues. In nucleotides, the CDR3 is TGTGCCAGCAGCCACCCCGACGGCTCCTACGAGCAGTACTTC. As protein: CASSHPDGSYEQYF.

Turning to this clonotype: A clone one base away is much larger, so this may be a read error. The chain is built from TRBV6-1 and TRBJ2-7; 13 bases map to TRBD2. V dropped 8 bases and J dropped 3; count of bases not matched to a gene: 1. CDR3 length: 13 residues. CDR1 and CDR2 from the germline V gene are MNHNS and SASEGT. In DNA form, the CDR3 reads TGTGCCAGCGGACTAGCGGGAGACTACGAGCAGTACTTC. Translating gives CASGLAGDYEQYF.

The V call is TRBV6-1, the J call TRBJ1-5; tentatively, D is TRBD1 (5 bases). The V end was cut by 3 bases, the J end by 6 bases, with 9 bases between. Germline V gene sequence: CDR1 MNHNS, CDR2 SASEGT. The CDR3 contains 13 residues. The CDR3 loop is CASSEGRGQPQHF. The CDR3 bases are TGTGCCAGCAGTGAGGGAAGGGGTCAGCCCCAGCATTTT.

This clonotype was picked up a small number of times. V is TRBV11-2 and J is TRBJ1-4; 8 nucleotides match TRBD1. From germline, CDR1 is SGHAT and CDR2 FQNNGV. J was trimmed by 1 base and V by 5 bases; bases with no gene match: 6. The CDR3 contains 16 residues. CDR3 bases: TGTGCCAGCAGCCACGGACAGGGCGGAACTAATGAAAAACTGTTTTTT. As protein: CASSHGQGGTNEKLFF. The variable domain in full, with the rest retrieved from reference TRBV11-2 and TRBJ1-4, is EAGVAQSPRYKIIEKRQSVAFWCNPISGHATLYWYQQILGQGPKLLIQFQNNGVVDDSQLPKDRFSAERLKGVDSTLKIQPAKLEDSAVYLCASSHGQGGTNEKLFFGSGTQLSVL.

This clonotype has just a few counts. V is TRBV6-5 and J is TRBJ2-7; D gene uncertain. CDR1 and CDR2 from the germline V gene are MNHEY and SVGAGI. V dropped 0 bases and J dropped 0 bases, with 15 bases sitting between them. The CDR3 is made up of 17 amino acids. The CDR3 protein is CASSYSRLISSSYEQYF. The DNA for the CDR3 is TGTGCCAGCAGTTACTCCCGACTCATTTCGAGCTCCTACGAGCAGTACTTC.

This clonotype has at least ten counts. The rearrangement links TRBV20-1 to TRBJ1-5; TRBD1 agrees at 10 bases. V was clipped by 4 bases and J by 6 bases; unmatched bases: 6. In germline, CDR1 is DFQATT, CDR2 SNEGSKA (reference sequence). This CDR3 has 14 residues. The CDR3 region has the DNA TGCAGTGCTACGGGACAGGGGCCGGGTCAGCCCCAGCATTTT. Translating gives CSATGQGPGQPQHF.

This clonotype was seen only a few times. The chain has TRBV19 and TRBJ1-5; a possible D gene is TRBD1 (6 bases). Looked up from germline, CDR1 is LNHDA and CDR2 is SQIVND (reference sequence). This CDR3 region has 15 residues. The V and J ends lost 8 bases and 2 bases respectively, with 16 bases between them. The CDR3 DNA reads TGTGCCAGTGCCCGAGGAGGGGGGCGCAATCAGCCCCAGCATTTT. It encodes CASARGGGRNQPQHF.

This clonotype appeared many times. The chain carries TRBV7-9 and TRBJ2-2; TRBD2 agrees at 10 bases. Germline V gene lookup returns CDR1 SEHNR and CDR2 FQNEAQ (reference sequence). V shed 5 bases, J shed 3 bases, and the junction held 12 bases outside the gene matches. The CDR3 runs to 18 residues. The CDR3, as DNA: TGTGCCAGCAGCCAGGCGGGGCTAGCGGGAGTTGACACCGGGGAGCTGTTTTTT. Protein sequence: CASSQAGLAGVDTGELFF.

The chain is built from TRBV20-1 and TRBJ1-6; D is perhaps TRBD1 (6 bases). In germline, CDR1 is DFQATT, CDR2 SNEGSKA (reference sequence). This CDR3 has 17 amino acids. V was shortened by 1 base and J by 7 bases, with 20 bases between the two germline ends. CDR3 nucleotide sequence: TGCAGTGCTAGAGCTTCGCAGGGGACATTTACCAATTCACCCCTCCACTTT. Translated: CSARASQGTFTNSPLHF.

This clonotype was detected a few times. V is TRBV5-4 and J is TRBJ1-1; 7 bases agree with TRBD1. Germline CDR1 reads SGHNT; CDR2 reads YYREEE (reference sequence). CDR3 length: 12 residues. The V and J ends lost 4 bases and 7 bases, in that order; junction bases with no gene match: 4. The CDR3 here is CASSRQGGEAFF. CDR3 nucleotides: TGTGCCAGCAGCAGACAGGGCGGTGAAGCTTTCTTT.

This clonotype turned up a few times. The genes are TRBV29-1 and TRBJ2-7; no clear D. In germline, CDR1 is SQVTM, CDR2 ANQGSEA. This CDR3 is built from 15 residues. V was trimmed by 3 bases and J by 2 bases, leaving 17 bases between them. CDR3 protein: CSVDTSALITYEQYF. The CDR3 DNA reads TGCAGCGTTGATACCTCGGCGCTTATTACCTACGAGCAGTACTTC.

This clonotype was seen ten or more times. The V call is TRBV5-1, the J call TRBJ2-1; D possibly uses TRBD1 or TRBD2 (5 bases each). Germline CDR1 and CDR2: SGHRS and YFSETQ. V lost 0 bases and J lost 0, with 7 bases in between. This CDR3 spans 15 amino acids. The CDR3, as DNA: TGCGCCAGCAGCTTGGGAGGGGACTCCTACAATGAGCAGTTCTTC. Amino acid sequence: CASSLGGDSYNEQFF.

V and J are TRBV11-2 and TRBJ2-7; D gene unclear. V dropped 5 bases and J dropped 3 bases, with 17 bases sitting between them. CDR1 and CDR2 from the germline V gene are SGHAT and FQNNGV. This CDR3 region has 15 residues. The DNA for the CDR3 is TGTGCCAGCAGCCAACCCCATCAGGCCCGCTACGAGCAGTACTTC. It encodes CASSQPHQARYEQYF.

This clonotype was seen a single time. A much larger clone differs by one base, so this may be a read error. This likely comes from a read error, as the CDR3 has no conserved phenylalanine or tryptophan at its end. The J gene is TRBJ2-7, the V gene TRBV12-3 or TRBV12-4; 7 bases are shared with TRBD2. Trimming cost V 3 bases and J 2 bases; bases outside gene matches: 4. The CDR3 spans 14 residues. The CDR3 sequence: CASSLGTTAYEQYS. The CDR3 DNA reads as TGTGCCAGCAGTTTGGGGACTACCGCCTACGAGCAGTACTCC.

The sample holds many counts of this clonotype. V and J are TRBV12-3 or TRBV12-4 and TRBJ2-7; D is tentatively TRBD1 or TRBD2 (6 bases each). V was shortened by 6 bases and J by 3 bases, with 27 bases between the two germline ends. This CDR3 spans 18 amino acids. The CDR3 spells CASSPGGQGSYMNYEQYF. CDR3 in DNA: TGTGCCAGCAGCCCCGGGGGCCAGGGGTCGTACATGAACTACGAGCAGTACTTC.

This clonotype has a count of ten or more. J is TRBJ2-7 and V is TRBV9; D not resolved. V dropped 0 bases and J dropped 6 bases, with 10 bases sitting between them. CDR1 and CDR2 (germline): SGDLS, YYNGEE. There are 13 residues in the CDR3. The CDR3 protein is CASSVGQAGEQYF. The CDR3 coding sequence is TGTGCCAGCAGCGTAGGGCAGGCAGGCGAGCAGTACTTC.

The chain recombines TRBV10-3 with TRBJ1-1; 8 nucleotides align to TRBD1. There are 13 residues in the CDR3. V lost 7 bases, J lost 3 bases, and 4 bases stayed unmatched. Germline assignment: CDR1 ENHRY and CDR2 SYGVKD. DNA for the CDR3: TGTGCCATCATGGGACAGGCGGACACTGAAGCTTTCTTT. This encodes CAIMGQADTEAFF.